A selection of T cell receptor beta chains follows, all from one sample in a study of T cells after posttransplantation cyclophosphamide. Data came from immunoSEQ multiplex PCR; TCRdb stores just in-frame clones and leaves some out. There are some 31,000 clones in the sample, none observed a single time. Sequenced: PBMCs. These receptors all stem from a woman in her twenties or thirties in good health and a related stem cell transplant donor. Both conserved end residues are part of each CDR3. Clone size is not always given. Where it is, it says once, few, many or a class for expanded clones.

.	TRBV12-3/TRBV12-4	TRBJ2-5	CASSGRTFQETQYF
many	TRBV6-5	TRBJ1-2	CASSLDRGNYGYTF
many	TRBV7-6	TRBJ2-7	CASSLRTGPYEQYF
many	TRBV5-1	TRBJ2-7	CASSRSPGDEQYF
many	TRBV27	TRBJ2-7	CASSFQTGSEQYF
few	TRBV7-8	TRBJ1-2	CASSPRQGAFDGYTF
many	TRBV6-1	TRBJ2-7	CASSERQGYEQYF
many	TRBV12-3/TRBV12-4	TRBJ2-5	CASSLGQTTGTQYF
.	TRBV12-3/TRBV12-4	TRBJ2-2	CASRGTSGVYTGELFF
many	TRBV4-2	TRBJ2-1	CASSQFSGGDSYNEQFF
.	TRBV15	TRBJ1-2	CATSTQDFYGYTF
few	TRBV6-6	TRBJ1-5	CASSSRFNQPQHF
few	TRBV13	TRBJ2-3	CASSRTSGGSRPDTQYF
many	TRBV5-1	TRBJ2-5	CASSLGQGLGETQYF
few	TRBV2	TRBJ1-1	CASEGGAGTEAFF
few	TRBV20-1	TRBJ2-7	CRAAGSYEQYF
.	TRBV4-2	TRBJ2-1	CASSQLAGGGNEQFF
many	TRBV11-2	TRBJ2-7	CASSPSVNRGSLGEQYF
many	TRBV12-3/TRBV12-4	TRBJ1-2	CASSWKRGVGNYGYTF
few	TRBV7-3	TRBJ2-1	CASTLDASSYNEQFF
.	TRBV19	TRBJ1-5	CASSHRRQAGNQPQHF
few	TRBV29-1	TRBJ1-5	CSVRTGGNQPQHF
.	TRBV4-3	TRBJ2-2	CASSQSPTPNTGELFF
many	TRBV7-9	TRBJ1-2	CASSLAPPTGNYGYTF
few	TRBV29-1	TRBJ2-7	CSVVKGPYYEQYF
few	TRBV29-1	TRBJ1-2	CSVESAGLSYGYTF
many	TRBV12-3/TRBV12-4	TRBJ2-7	CASSLVRTGENEQYF
few	TRBV5-1	TRBJ2-5	CASSLKQGPQTQYF
.	TRBV13	TRBJ2-5	CASSRTWTGGRETQYF
many	TRBV6-1	TRBJ2-3	CASSKGTTPGEGTQYF
.	TRBV15	TRBJ2-2	CATSRDQGFSRELFF
many	TRBV5-5	TRBJ2-2	CASSWAGTNTGELFF
medium-sized	TRBV6-4	TRBJ1-1	CASQQGEGTEAFF
.	TRBV6-2/TRBV6-3	TRBJ2-2	CASRAGGLNTGELFF
few	TRBV29-1	TRBJ1-2	CSVEAFGGPYTF
.	TRBV30	TRBJ1-5	CAWSGSRDQPQHF
many	TRBV6-5	TRBJ1-2	CASRQGTNYGYTF
many	TRBV24-1	TRBJ1-2	CATSDGQGTNYGYTF
few	TRBV12-3/TRBV12-4	TRBJ2-1	CASSLATGLFMIGNEQFF
.	TRBV4-1	TRBJ2-3	CASSQGGLDTQYF
few	TRBV29-1	TRBJ2-7	CSVEGNPTSGGSYEQYF
few	TRBV4-2	TRBJ2-1	CASSQGLAGPDNEQFF
many	TRBV9	TRBJ1-1	CASSVYAGATEAFF
many	TRBV10-3	TRBJ1-4	CAIRASGDEKLFF
many	TRBV6-2/TRBV6-3	TRBJ1-1	CASSYSRAAMNTEAFF
many	TRBV7-6	TRBJ1-3	CASSPRQVGSGNTIYF
many	TRBV19	TRBJ1-5	CASTDPGIGNQPQHF
many	TRBV6-6	TRBJ1-1	CASSLRTEAFF
many	TRBV5-4	TRBJ1-6	CASSLGGGNSPLHF
many	TRBV7-6	TRBJ2-7	CASSLGSGGYEQYF
many	TRBV4-1	TRBJ1-4	CASSQARQAPNEKLFF
many	TRBV27	TRBJ1-5	CASSLRQGGNQPQHF
many	TRBV6-2/TRBV6-3	TRBJ2-3	CASKTLASTDTQYF
few	TRBV12-3/TRBV12-4	TRBJ1-4	CASSFTATNEKLFF